These T cell receptor beta chains were read from a single sample in a study of blood T cell repertoires in COVID-19. The table came from immunoSEQ multiplex PCR; TCRdb's copy has only in-frame clones and leaves some out. The repertoire consists of tens of thousands of clones, with roughly 90% occurring once and the leading ten covering over 5%. The sample consisted of peripheral blood. The receptor source for this set is a man in his sixties with COVID-19, enrolled during active disease. The CDR3 runs from the conserved cysteine through the conserved F or W. Each record gives: D gene, V gene, J gene, clone size, CDR3 protein, CDR3 DNA. D genes are given only for firm matches. Not every row has a clone size; where given, it reads once, few, many or a size class.

TRBD2	TRBV11-2	TRBJ2-1	once	CASSFSGLAYNEQFF	TGTGCCAGCAGCTTTTCGGGACTAGCGTACAATGAGCAGTTCTTC
-	TRBV19	TRBJ1-1	-	CASSGEGLNTEAFF	TGTGCCAGTTCTGGGGAGGGACTGAACACTGAAGCTTTCTTT
-	TRBV7-3	TRBJ2-1	-	CASSLIAAGNNEQFF	TGTGCCAGCAGCTTAATCGCCGCGGGGAACAATGAGCAGTTCTTC
TRBD1	TRBV19	TRBJ2-1	-	CASRGTGSANEQFF	TGTGCCAGTAGAGGGACAGGGTCTGCGAATGAGCAGTTCTTC
TRBD1	TRBV19	TRBJ2-2	few	CASSRKGALGTGELFF	TGTGCCAGTAGTAGAAAGGGGGCGTTAGGTACCGGGGAGCTGTTTTTT
TRBD1	TRBV24-1	TRBJ2-7	-	CATSDAARGSYEQYF	TGTGCCACCAGTGATGCGGCCAGGGGGTCCTACGAGCAGTACTTC
-	TRBV11-2	TRBJ2-7	-	CASSPTAEQYF	TGTGCCAGCAGCCCCACAGCCGAGCAGTACTTC
TRBD2	TRBV5-1	TRBJ2-3	-	CASSLFASGSTDTQYF	TGCGCCAGCAGCTTGTTTGCTAGCGGATCCACAGATACGCAGTATTTT
TRBD2	TRBV7-2	TRBJ2-7	-	CASSLIGTSGRNEQYF	TGTGCCAGCAGCCTTATTGGGACTAGCGGGAGGAACGAGCAGTACTTC
TRBD1	TRBV4-3	TRBJ1-1	-	CASSPQGVFASMNTEAFF	TGCGCCAGCAGCCCCCAGGGGGTTTTTGCCTCAATGAACACTGAAGCTTTCTTT
TRBD1	TRBV6-1	TRBJ2-5	-	CASSEGTGGEETQYF	TGTGCCAGCAGTGAAGGGACAGGGGGTGAGGAGACCCAGTACTTC
-	TRBV12-3/TRBV12-4	TRBJ1-1	-	CASWGRANTEAFF	TGTGCCAGCTGGGGCAGGGCGAACACTGAAGCTTTCTTT
-	TRBV4-1	TRBJ1-1	-	CASSQEWADTEAFF	TGCGCCAGCAGCCAAGAGTGGGCCGACACTGAAGCTTTCTTT
-	TRBV23-1	TRBJ1-4	-	CASSYPGVTNEKLFF	TGCGCCAGCAGTTACCCAGGGGTAACTAATGAAAAACTGTTTTTT
TRBD2	TRBV30	TRBJ2-3	-	CAWRTRTRSTDTQYF	TGTGCCTGGAGGACGAGGACTAGGAGCACAGATACGCAGTATTTT
-	TRBV4-2	TRBJ2-1	-	CASSQESLRERRYNEQFF	TGTGCCAGCAGCCAAGAGAGTCTTCGGGAGCGTCGGTACAATGAGCAGTTCTTC
TRBD2	TRBV5-1	TRBJ2-1	-	CASSPRSQRGYNEQFF	TGCGCCAGCAGCCCTCGTAGCCAGCGGGGGTACAATGAGCAGTTCTTC
-	TRBV25-1	TRBJ1-2	once	CASSESIGAPTNYGYTF	TGTGCCAGCAGTGAATCCATTGGGGCTCCTACTAACTATGGCTACACCTTC
-	TRBV9	TRBJ1-3	-	CASSVGPGAGNTIYF	TGTGCCAGCAGCGTAGGCCCAGGGGCTGGAAACACCATATATTTT
TRBD1	TRBV3-1/TRBV3-2	TRBJ2-7	-	CASSQTGGAYEQYF	TGTGCCAGCAGCCAGACAGGGGGAGCCTACGAGCAGTACTTC
-	TRBV4-1	TRBJ2-3	hyperexpanded	CASSQTSSTDTQYF	TGCGCCAGCAGCCAGACTTCTAGCACAGATACGCAGTATTTT
-	TRBV18	TRBJ2-7	-	CASSPGQNYEQYF	TGTGCCAGCTCGCCGGGACAAAACTACGAGCAGTACTTC
TRBD2	TRBV11-2	TRBJ2-1	-	CASSSTSGGYNEQFF	TGTGCCAGCAGCTCAACTAGCGGGGGATACAATGAGCAGTTCTTC
TRBD2	TRBV19	TRBJ2-1	-	CASRRTSGSHEQFF	TGTGCCAGTAGAAGGACTAGCGGGAGCCATGAGCAGTTCTTC
-	TRBV18	TRBJ2-3	-	CASSPYSGQEADTQYF	TGTGCCAGCTCACCTTATAGCGGCCAGGAAGCAGATACGCAGTATTTT
-	TRBV7-9	TRBJ2-7	-	CASGRRVIEQYF	TGTGCCAGCGGCCGGCGGGTAATAGAGCAGTACTTC
TRBD1	TRBV30	TRBJ1-6	-	CAWGQGENSPLHF	TGTGCCTGGGGACAGGGGGAAAATTCACCCCTCCACTTT